A single sample gave rise to the 24 T cell receptor beta chains below, sequenced in a study of shared clonotypes between healthy human individuals. Sequencing was performed with immunoSEQ multiplex PCR; in TCRdb, only in-frame clones are kept and a portion is missing. The sample includes some 980,000 clones, less than 85% of them seen just once. The material sequenced was memory CD4+ T cells sorted from blood. Specified subset: CD45RA-negative fraction. Every receptor here comes from a man aged 18 to 30 in good health.

The rearrangement uses TRBV19 and TRBJ1-5; D is undetermined. Trimming took off 3 bases at V and 4 bases at J, with 13 bases between the two ends. Germline V gene data show CDR1 as LNHDA and CDR2 as SQIVND (reference sequence). This CDR3 spans 15 amino acids. CDR3 nucleotide sequence: TGTGCCAGTAGTATCCTGGGTTCCCGGAATCAGCCCCAGCATTTT. Translating gives CASSILGSRNQPQHF.

V and J are TRBV2 and TRBJ2-1; 8 bases match TRBD2. Germline lookup yields CDR1 SNHLY and CDR2 FYNNEI. This CDR3 is 15 amino acids long. J gave up 8 bases and V 4 bases, and 10 bases lay outside the gene matches. In nucleotides, the CDR3 is TGTGCCAGCAGTGCTCTGCGCGGGAGGAGTGATGAGCAGTTCTTC. Its protein product is CASSALRGRSDEQFF.

This clone was detected only a few times. This chain joins TRBV7-8 and TRBJ1-4; tentatively, D is TRBD1 (5 bases). Germline V gene data show CDR1 as SGHVS and CDR2 as FQNEAQ. The CDR3 runs to 14 residues. V was trimmed by 5 bases and J by 1 base, leaving 8 bases between them. Here the CDR3 reads CASSPQGTNEKLFF. The CDR3 DNA reads as TGTGCCAGCAGCCCCCAGGGAACTAATGAAAAACTGTTTTTT.

This clone occurred once. This rearrangement joins TRBV7-3 to TRBJ1-6; D gene unclear. Trimming stripped 5 bases from V and 9 bases from J, with 11 bases between. Germline loops: CDR1 SGHTA, CDR2 FQGTGA. This CDR3 contains 13 residues. CDR3 bases: TGTGCCAGCAGCCCGGGATTAGGTTCACCCCTCCACTTT. It yields the protein CASSPGLGSPLHF. The full variable domain, with the rest looked up from reference TRBV7-3 and TRBJ1-6, is GAGVSQTPSNKVTEKGKYVELRCDPISGHTALYWYRQSLGQGPEFLIYFQGTGAADDSGLPNDRFFAVRPEGSVSTLKIQRTERGDSAVYLCASSPGLGSPLHFGNGTRLTVT.

This clone was observed a single time. This chain connects TRBV5-1 to TRBJ2-1; no clear D gene. The germline gives CDR1 SGHRS, CDR2 YFSETQ. This CDR3 has 13 amino acids. Trimming took off 3 bases at V and 7 bases at J, with 11 bases between the two ends. DNA for the CDR3: TGCGCCAGCAGCTCCCTCCGACGGAATGAGCAGTTCTTC. It translates to CASSSLRRNEQFF.

J is TRBJ1-4 and V is TRBV10-3; a weak D match, TRBD1 (6 bases). V gave up 4 bases and J gave up 3 bases, with 12 bases separating them. The CDR3 has 15 amino acids. CDR1 and CDR2 from the germline V gene are ENHRY and SYGVKD. The CDR3 nucleotides are TGTGCCATCAGTGCCACAGGGTCCCCTAATGAAAAACTGTTTTTT. Its protein product is CAISATGSPNEKLFF.

This rearrangement joins TRBV4-3 to TRBJ2-3; 7 positions match TRBD2. The CDR3 is 14 amino acids. Trimming removed 3 bases from V and 8 bases from J; junction bases left unmatched: 8. Germline CDR1 and CDR2: LGHNA and YSLEER. The CDR3 protein is CASSQGSGMVTQYF. The CDR3 nucleotides read TGCGCCAGCAGCCAGGGGAGCGGGATGGTTACGCAGTATTTT.

The chain is built from TRBV5-4 and TRBJ2-7; D gene unclear. There are 14 residues in the CDR3. Germline V gives CDR1 SGHNT, CDR2 YYREEE (reference sequence). Deletions cut 5 bases from V and 4 bases from J, with 16 bases between. Here the CDR3 DNA reads TGTGCCAGCAGGAGGACCCCAACGGAGTACGAGCAGTACTTC. Translated: CASRRTPTEYEQYF. Combining the CDR3 with reference TRBV5-4 and TRBJ2-7 gives the whole variable domain ETGVTQSPTHLIKTRGQQVTLRCSSQSGHNTVSWYQQALGQGPQFIFQYYREEENGRGNFPPRFSGLQFPNYSSELNVNALELDDSALYLCASRRTPTEYEQYFGPGTRLTVT.

The chain links TRBV15 to TRBJ2-5; TRBD2 matches at 14 bases. Germline V gives CDR1 LNHNV, CDR2 YYDKDF (reference sequence). There are 14 residues in the CDR3. The trim removed 8 bases at V and 2 bases at J, leaving 1 base unmatched. The CDR3 DNA follows: TGTGCCACCCGGACTAGCGGGAGGCAAGAGACCCAGTACTTC. Protein sequence: CATRTSGRQETQYF.

The rearrangement uses TRBV10-3 and TRBJ2-2; D gene uncertain. The CDR3 totals 14 residues. The ends were cut back, 6 bases at V and 0 bases at J, with 8 bases in the middle. Germline lookup yields CDR1 ENHRY and CDR2 SYGVKD. The CDR3 coding sequence is TGTGCCATCAGGCCTGGGACGAACACCGGGGAGCTGTTTTTT. Translation gives CAIRPGTNTGELFF.

The chain links TRBV5-6 to TRBJ1-2; 9 nucleotides line up with TRBD1. The CDR3 covers 16 residues. V lost 0 bases and J lost 4; bases outside the gene matches: 7. CDR1 is SGHDT and CDR2 is YYEEEE in the germline V gene. Written as DNA, the CDR3 is TGTGCCAGCAGCTTGGAGGGGACAGGGAAAGGCTATGGCTACACCTTC. Its protein is CASSLEGTGKGYGYTF.

V usage is TRBV7-2 and J usage is TRBJ2-1, with 7 bases matching TRBD2. Germline-derived CDR1 and CDR2 are SGHTA and FQGNSA. The CDR3 contains 14 residues. Trimming at V came to 0 bases and at J to 9 bases, leaving 5 bases not matched to a gene. In nucleotides, the CDR3 is TGTGCCAGCAGCTTAGCTGTTGGCGGGAGTGAGCAGTTCTTC. Translated: CASSLAVGGSEQFF.

CDR3 region: CASSVGPLGGGLSSGANVLTF. DNA of the CDR3: TGTGCCAGCAGCGTAGGCCCCCTCGGCGGGGGCTTAAGCTCTGGGGCCAACGTCCTGACTTTC. The chain couples TRBV9 to TRBJ2-6; possible D gene TRBD2, 7 bases. V gave up 0 bases and J gave up 0 bases, with 22 bases separating them. The V gene's germline CDR1 is SGDLS and CDR2 YYNGEE. The CDR3 sequence is 21 residues long.

This chain uses TRBV29-1 with TRBJ2-2; perhaps D is TRBD1 or TRBD2 (6 bases each). V dropped 4 bases and J dropped 4 bases, with 19 bases sitting between them. The CDR3 sequence is 16 residues long. The V gene's germline CDR1 is SQVTM and CDR2 ANQGSEA. The CDR3 region is CSVGGVQGVSTGELFF. CDR3 sequence (DNA): TGCAGCGTTGGGGGGGTACAGGGTGTGAGCACCGGGGAGCTGTTTTTT.

The CDR3: CAGRSPVRRLKNIQYF. CDR3 coding DNA: TGTGCCGGAAGGTCTCCTGTGCGGCGGCTCAAAAACATTCAGTACTTC. The chain recombines TRBV11-2 with TRBJ2-4; D is unclear. The germline V gene has CDR1 SGHAT and CDR2 FQNNGV. CDR3 length equals 16 residues. V gave up 11 bases and J gave up 3 bases, with 23 bases separating them.

The chain has TRBV4-3 and TRBJ2-3, with D unresolved. This CDR3 spans 14 amino acids. V was cut by 8 bases and J by 4 bases, with 16 bases left in between. Germline V gene lookup returns CDR1 LGHNA and CDR2 YSLEER. CDR3 amino acids: CASALSVASDTQYF. CDR3 coding DNA: TGCGCCAGCGCCTTATCGGTAGCTTCAGATACGCAGTATTTT.

The rearrangement uses TRBV7-2 and TRBJ1-3; D not certain. V gave up 5 bases and J gave up 7 bases, with 12 bases separating them. The CDR3 is 13 amino acids. Germline lookup yields CDR1 SGHTA and CDR2 FQGNSA. The CDR3 here is CASSTSMGNTIYF. In DNA, the CDR3 is TGTGCCAGCAGCACAAGTATGGGCAACACCATATATTTT.

The gene calls are TRBV21-1 and TRBJ2-7; TRBD2 is the table's D call, not checked against the DNA. TRBV21-1 is an annotated pseudogene. The CDR3 runs 15 residues. CDR3 nucleotides: TGTGCCAGCAGTTTTGAGGGGGGGGCCCCCTACGAGCAGTACTTC. Protein sequence: CASSFEGGAPYEQYF.

This chain connects TRBV30 to TRBJ2-4, with 7 bases matching TRBD2. CDR1 and CDR2 from the germline V gene are GTSNPN and SVGIG (reference sequence). J gave up 1 base and V 4 bases, and 4 bases lay outside the gene matches. The CDR3 has 14 residues. The CDR3 sequence is CAWKVGGAKNIQYF. CDR3 coding DNA: TGTGCCTGGAAAGTCGGGGGGGCCAAAAACATTCAGTACTTC.

This chain uses TRBV30 with TRBJ1-2, with no clear D. The CDR3 has 11 amino acids. V was cut by 2 bases and J by 8 bases, with 9 bases left in between. Germline V gives CDR1 GTSNPN, CDR2 SVGIG (reference sequence). The CDR3 nucleotides are TGTGCCTGGAGTCCTTCCTGGGGCTACACCTTC. This translates into CAWSPSWGYTF. The full variable domain, completed using reference TRBV30 and TRBJ1-2, is SQTIHQWPATLVQPVGSPLSLECTVEGTSNPNLYWYRQAAGRGLQLLFYSVGIGQISSEVPQNLSASRPQDRQFILSSKKLLLSDSGFYLCAWSPSWGYTFGSGTRLTVV.

This chain connects TRBV2 to TRBJ1-1; tentatively, D is TRBD1 (5 bases). Germline loops: CDR1 SNHLY, CDR2 FYNNEI. The CDR3 length is 12 residues. Trimming cost V 6 bases and J 11 bases, with 16 bases left between them. The CDR3, as DNA: TGTGCCAGCAGGGGTTACGGGGGTTGGGCTTTCTTT. As protein: CASRGYGGWAFF.

The chain has TRBV7-2 and TRBJ2-5; TRBD2 agrees at 11 bases. The CDR3 sequence is 15 residues long. The germline gives CDR1 SGHTA, CDR2 FQGNSA. Trimming removed 5 bases from V and 5 bases from J; junction bases left unmatched: 7. The CDR3 DNA is TGTGCCAGCAGCGGTAGCGGGAGGGCCGGGGAGACCCAGTACTTC. The encoded protein is CASSGSGRAGETQYF.

The V and J genes are TRBV5-1 and TRBJ2-3; D possibly matches TRBD1 or TRBD2 (5 bases each). The germline CDR1 and CDR2 sequences are SGHRS and YFSETQ. V lost 4 bases to trimming and J lost 0 bases, with 15 bases between them. The CDR3 runs to 16 residues. In nucleotides, the CDR3 is TGCGCCAGCAGCAAGGGACCCCCTAGTAGCACAGATACGCAGTATTTT. This sequence encodes CASSKGPPSSTDTQYF.

The rearrangement joins TRBV28 to TRBJ1-4, with a weak D call TRBD1 (6 bases). This CDR3 is built from 14 residues. Between the trimmed V and J ends, which lost 5 bases and 5 bases, there was a span of 12 bases. Germline V gene lookup returns CDR1 MDHEN and CDR2 SYDVKM. The CDR3 sequence: CASSLRQANEKLFF. CDR3 bases: TGTGCCAGCAGTCTCCGACAGGCGAATGAAAAACTGTTTTTT. Full variable domain (missing parts from reference TRBV28 and TRBJ1-4): DVKVTQSSRYLVKRTGEKVFLECVQDMDHENMFWYRQDPGLGLRLIYFSYDVKMKEKGDIPEGYSVSREKKERFSLILESASTNQTSMYLCASSLRQANEKLFFGSGTQLSVL.